This T cell receptor (beta chain) was profiled in a study of blood T cell repertoires in COVID-19. Study-wide background: Sites in the United States, Italy and Spain provided acute and convalescent COVID-19 samples. T cells, B-cell-depleted T cells, or PBMCs provided the cDNA or gDNA that served as material.

This clone showed up just once. In the original processing: Nucleated cell number was recorded as an estimate derived from reference gene primer amplification. Measured with immunoSEQ multiplex PCR; TCRdb has only the in-frame clones, and not every one. D and trimming come from the DNA, and the V and J calls and clone size come from that table. Of about 75,000 clones listed, roughly 89% are singletons. With V trimmed by 7 bases and J by 3 bases, 5 bases remained unmatched. CDR1 is MNHEY, CDR2 SVGAGI, per germline. The CDR3 is 14 residues long. The rearrangement joins TRBV6-5 to TRBJ2-5; 10 positions match TRBD1. Sequenced input: peripheral blood. The origin of this receptor is a woman aged 45-60 years with acute or convalescent COVID-19. This chain's CDR3 is CASIPGTGEETQYF. The CDR3 DNA follows: TGTGCCAGCATCCCCGGGACAGGGGAAGAGACCCAGTACTTC.